Sequencing of this T cell receptor beta chain was carried out in a study of cytomegalovirus exposure and HLA in healthy donors. Notes on the study in general: V- and J-gene trimming of TCR beta was linked (in a later analysis) to a missense DCLRE1C variant. Investigators reported 150 to 200 TCR beta chains as tied to cytomegalovirus. For presence/absence analyses, sequencing depth was assumed to be roughly uniform across donors.

The CDR3 totals 15 residues. CDR1 and CDR2 (germline): SGHDN, FVKESK. Trimming cost V 5 bases and J 2 bases, with 14 bases left between them. A multiplex PCR was run with 60 Vbeta primers and 13 Jbeta primers. Profiling relied on immunoSEQ multiplex PCR, and the TCRdb table lists in-frame clones only, not all of them. The sample consists of roughly 130,000 clones, under 80% of them appearing once. A note on this clone: What it binds is not known.

This receptor was identified in a man between 18 and 35 years old in good health and CMV-seropositive. The sequencing sample was made of PBMCs. The chain uses TRBV14 and TRBJ2-3; D might be TRBD2 (6 bases). CDR3 protein: CASSDRDWDTDTQYF. For the CDR3, the DNA is TGTGCCAGCAGCGACCGGGACTGGGACACAGATACGCAGTATTTT.